The TCR beta chain under discussion was sequenced for a study of OX40 agonist ivuxolimab in advanced cancers. General study points: Antigen specificity was not determined for the expanded peripheral T cells. Both CD4+ and CD8+ T cell populations in blood had undergone clonal expansion by week 6 at 0.1 to 3.0 mg/kg.

The method was immunoSEQ multiplex PCR; TCRdb's version includes in-frame clones alone and lacks a portion of them. Altogether around 150,000 clones are present, 90% to 95% being singletons, with the ten largest covering more than 0.9%. The CDR3 covers 15 residues. CDR1 is SGHRS, CDR2 YFSETQ, per germline. Trimming removed 0 bases at V and 0 bases at J, with 10 bases between. Details on this clone: Its antigen is undetermined.

Patients were ineligible given autoimmune disease history or systemic immunosuppression. Baseline was the first blood sampling point, followed by cycle 4 day 1 and cycle 7 day 1. The source was CD4+ or CD8+ T cells sorted from blood, collected in a trial of the OX40 agonist ivuxolimab. This sequence joins TRBV5-1 and TRBJ2-7; TRBD1 might be the D (6 bases). This sequence was found in an adult with an advanced solid tumor such as melanoma, head and neck, liver or kidney cancer. The CDR3 loop is CASSLETGVSYEQYF. In DNA, the CDR3 is TGCGCCAGCAGCTTGGAGACAGGAGTCTCCTACGAGCAGTACTTC. Looking up the rest from reference TRBV5-1 and TRBJ2-7 gives the full variable domain: KAGVTQTPRYLIKTRGQQVTLSCSPISGHRSVSWYQQTPGQGLQFLFEYFSETQRNKGNFPGRFSGRQFSNSRSEMNVSTLELGDSALYLCASSLETGVSYEQYFGPGTRLTVT.